A single sample gave rise to the 3 T cell receptor beta chains below, sequenced in a study of spatial heterogeneity in lung cancer. Findings and caveats of the study: Expanded alpha and beta TCR counts within tumors tracked tumor mutation counts.

The time point is: sample taken at primary tumor resection. Their cognate antigens are unknown. TCRdb called the 5' RACE reads again in MiXCR, with one record for every CDR3 protein. The sample has 23,000 or so distinct CDR3 sequences, roughly 6.7% seen once; the top ten hold approximately 10%. The sequencing used lung tumor tissue, collected at surgery. These receptors all stem from a male donor with early-stage non-small cell lung cancer.

This clonotype was observed at least ten times. This chain connects TRBV7-6 to TRBJ2-3, with D tentatively TRBD2 (5 bases). CDR1 SGHVS and CDR2 FNYEAQ come from the germline V gene. The CDR3 has 15 residues. V lost 5 bases to trimming and J lost 3 bases, with 15 bases between them. For the CDR3, the DNA is TGTGCCAGCAGCCTTATAGGTAGCGTAACAGATACGCAGTATTTT. Translating gives CASSLIGSVTDTQYF. The whole variable domain, remainder taken from reference TRBV7-6 and TRBJ2-3, is GAGVSQSPRYKVTKRGQDVALRCDPISGHVSLYWYRQALGQGPEFLTYFNYEAQQDKSGLPNDRFSAERPEGSISTLTIQRTEQRDSAMYRCASSLIGSVTDTQYFGPGTRLTVL.

This clonotype has ten or more counts. The chain couples TRBV29-1 to TRBJ1-1; D is ambiguous. Germline V gene lookup returns CDR1 SQVTM and CDR2 ANQGSEA. The germline V and J ends were trimmed by 0 bases and 6 bases, with 14 bases remaining between them. There are 14 residues in the CDR3. In DNA form, the CDR3 reads TGCAGCGTTGAAGATGAATTGGGTAGCGCTGAAGCTTTCTTT. Translation gives CSVEDELGSAEAFF.

This clonotype was observed a handful of times. The gene calls are TRBV27 and TRBJ2-3, with D possibly TRBD2 on 5 matching bases. Trimming cost V 7 bases and J 7 bases, with 21 bases left between them. Germline CDR1 is MNHEY and CDR2 is SMNVEV (reference sequence). CDR3 length: 15 amino acids. The CDR3 sequence is CASTPSGFRRYTQYF. CDR3 bases: TGTGCCAGCACCCCTTCGGGGTTTAGACGCTATACGCAGTATTTT.